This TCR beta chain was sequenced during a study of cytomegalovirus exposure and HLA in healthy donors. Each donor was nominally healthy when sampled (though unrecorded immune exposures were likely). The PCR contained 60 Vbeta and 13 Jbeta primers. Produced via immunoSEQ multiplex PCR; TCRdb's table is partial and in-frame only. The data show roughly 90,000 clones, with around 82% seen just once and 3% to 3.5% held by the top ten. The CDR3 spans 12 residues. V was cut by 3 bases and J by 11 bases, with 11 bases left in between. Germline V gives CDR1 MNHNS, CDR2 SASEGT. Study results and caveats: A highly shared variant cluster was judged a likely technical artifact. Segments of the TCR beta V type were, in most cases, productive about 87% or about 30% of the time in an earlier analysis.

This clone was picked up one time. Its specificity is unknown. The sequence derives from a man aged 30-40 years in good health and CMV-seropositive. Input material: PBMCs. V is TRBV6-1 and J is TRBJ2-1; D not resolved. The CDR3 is CASSDAYTKQFF. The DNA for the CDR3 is TGTGCCAGCAGTGACGCTTACACGAAGCAGTTCTTC.